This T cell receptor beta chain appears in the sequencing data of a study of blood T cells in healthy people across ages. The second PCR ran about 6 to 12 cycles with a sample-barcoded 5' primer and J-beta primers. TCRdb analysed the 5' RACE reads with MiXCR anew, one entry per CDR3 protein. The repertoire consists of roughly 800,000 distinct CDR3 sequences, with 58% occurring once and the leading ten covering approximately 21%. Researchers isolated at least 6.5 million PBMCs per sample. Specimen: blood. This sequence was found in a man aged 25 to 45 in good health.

For the CDR3, the DNA is TGTGCCAGCAGTGACCCCGGGACAGGGACCGGCTACACCTTC. Translation gives CASSDPGTGTGYTF. The chain combines TRBV28 with TRBJ1-2; 9 bases match TRBD1. With V trimmed by 5 bases and J by 8 bases, 9 bases remained unmatched. The germline V gene has CDR1 MDHEN and CDR2 SYDVKM. This CDR3 has 14 amino acids.